The 13 T cell receptor beta chains presented below share a single source sample, sequenced in a study of human T cells and chemical hapten exposure. TCRdb fed the RACE reads into MiXCR, producing one record per CDR3 protein. Here the sample spans about 69,000 distinct CDR3 sequences, 10% to 13% being singletons. The time point: patch test 2, 6 weeks after DPC sensitization. Treatment meaning: therapeutic diphenylcyclopropenone sensitization with weekly scalp DPC. Here the sequenced sample was whole blood, taken in connection with sensitization to the hapten diphenylcyclopropenone (DPC). These receptors all stem from a woman aged 45-65 years with alopecia areata. Some clones in this sample may be carry-over from other donors' samples.

To note about this clonotype: A read error may produce the germline difference seen at one junction end. The CDR3 region is CACSLVQGASNEQFF. The CDR3 nucleotides read TGCGCCTGCAGCTTGGTTCAGGGGGCAAGCAATGAGCAGTTCTTC. This chain uses TRBV5-1 with TRBJ2-1, with 8 bases matching TRBD1. The CDR3 length is 15 residues. Germline V gives CDR1 SGHRS, CDR2 YFSETQ.

The chain combines TRBV13 with TRBJ2-3; 9 bases align to TRBD1. The length of the CDR3 is 14 residues. The germline V gene has CDR1 PRHDT and CDR2 FYEKMQ (reference sequence). V trimming: 5 bases; J trimming: 3 bases; junction bases outside the gene matches: 3. The CDR3 DNA reads as TGTGCCAGCAGCCACGGACAGGGGACAGATACGCAGTATTTT. It is translated as CASSHGQGTDTQYF.

This clonotype appeared many times. V and J are TRBV3-1 and TRBJ1-3; the D is unclear. V was pared by 0 bases and J by 0 bases, with 3 bases between. CDR3 length: 14 amino acids. Germline V gene sequence: CDR1 LGHDT, CDR2 YNNKEL (reference sequence). CDR3 DNA: TGTGCCAGCAGCCAAGACGCCTCTGGAAACACCATATATTTT. Encoded protein: CASSQDASGNTIYF.

This clonotype came up many times. The chain recombines TRBV29-1 with TRBJ2-2, with D hard to call. CDR3 length equals 13 residues. Between the trimmed V and J ends, which lost 0 bases and 5 bases, there was a span of 7 bases. The germline gives CDR1 SQVTM, CDR2 ANQGSEA. CDR3 sequence reads: CSVEEPNTGELFF. CDR3 nucleotides: TGCAGCGTTGAAGAACCTAATACCGGGGAGCTGTTTTTT.

This clonotype was seen more than once but under ten times. This rearrangement joins TRBV20-1 to TRBJ1-5, with TRBD1 matching 9 bases. With 6 bases clipped from V and 6 bases from J, the junction kept 12 bases outside the gene matches. Germline-derived CDR1 and CDR2 are DFQATT and SNEGSKA (reference sequence). The CDR3 length is 15 residues. The CDR3 reads CSALIRTGAGQPQHF. The CDR3 DNA follows: TGCAGTGCCCTCATCAGGACAGGGGCAGGTCAGCCCCAGCATTTT.

This chain uses TRBV19 with TRBJ1-2; D remains unclear. In germline, CDR1 is LNHDA, CDR2 SQIVND (reference sequence). This CDR3 is 17 amino acids long. V was clipped by 1 base and J by 4 bases, with 19 bases between them. Here the CDR3 DNA reads TGTGCCAGTAGTATAGGAGGGCATACCTCAAACTTCTATGGCTACACCTTC. Protein: CASSIGGHTSNFYGYTF. The variable domain in full, with the rest retrieved from reference TRBV19 and TRBJ1-2, is DGGITQSPKYLFRKEGQNVTLSCEQNLNHDAMYWYRQDPGQGLRLIYYSQIVNDFQKGDIAEGYSVSREKKESFPLTVTSAQKNPTAFYLCASSIGGHTSNFYGYTFGSGTRLTVV.

This clonotype was recorded at least ten times. CDR3 sequence: CASSLGHGSGVLNIQYF. The CDR3 DNA is TGTGCCAGCAGCTTGGGACACGGGAGCGGTGTACTGAACATTCAGTACTTC. This chain joins TRBV5-4 and TRBJ2-4; D is possibly TRBD2 (6 bases). CDR1 and CDR2 from the germline V gene are SGHNT and YYREEE (reference sequence). The V and J ends lost 0 bases and 7 bases respectively, with 20 bases between them. This CDR3 is built from 17 residues.

This clonotype has at least ten counts. This rearrangement joins TRBV7-9 to TRBJ1-1, with D possibly being TRBD1 (5 bases). The CDR3 spans 13 residues. Trimming took 5 bases from V and 4 from J, leaving 11 bases between them. Germline V gene data show CDR1 as SEHNR and CDR2 as FQNEAQ (reference sequence). The CDR3 nucleotides read TGTGCCAGCAGCCGCCAAGGGGTCACTGAAGCTTTCTTT. Its protein is CASSRQGVTEAFF.

This clonotype was detected ten times or more. The rearrangement joins TRBV7-9 to TRBJ2-5; 12 nucleotides line up with TRBD2. V gave up 10 bases and J gave up 4 bases; unmatched junction bases: 7. This CDR3 contains 14 residues. Germline values: CDR1 SEHNR, CDR2 FQNEAQ (reference sequence). CDR3: CATRPGLAGETQYF. The CDR3 region has the DNA TGTGCCACTAGACCGGGACTAGCGGGAGAGACCCAGTACTTC.

This clonotype was counted between two and nine times. The chain has TRBV5-1 and TRBJ1-1; TRBD1 might be the D (6 bases). In germline, CDR1 is SGHRS, CDR2 YFSETQ. The CDR3 length is 13 residues. The V end lost 7 bases, the J end lost 2 bases, and 12 bases lay between the germline ends. CDR3 DNA sequence: TGCGCCAGCCGACAGGTACTCAACACTGAAGCTTTCTTT. As protein: CASRQVLNTEAFF.

The sample holds a few counts of this clonotype. The chain has TRBV2 and TRBJ2-7; TRBD2 matches at 8 bases. The CDR3 runs 13 residues. Germline V gives CDR1 SNHLY, CDR2 FYNNEI. Trimming removed 7 bases from V and 7 bases from J; junction bases left unmatched: 9. Written as DNA, the CDR3 is TGTGCCAGCACCTTCGGACTAGCTTCTGAGCAGTACTTC. Translating gives CASTFGLASEQYF.

This chain joins TRBV14 and TRBJ2-1; 11 bases fit TRBD2. Germline loops: CDR1 SGHDN, CDR2 FVKESK. The CDR3 has 16 amino acids. V lost 3 bases and J lost 7; bases outside the gene matches: 8. The CDR3 DNA is TGTGCCAGCAGCCAGGCCCGACTAGCGGGATTGAATGAGCAGTTCTTC. Translating it yields CASSQARLAGLNEQFF.

The chain couples TRBV2 to TRBJ2-6; D unresolved. Trimming removed 3 bases from V and 0 bases from J, with 6 bases in between. CDR3 length: 15 residues. CDR1 and CDR2 from the germline V gene are SNHLY and FYNNEI. The CDR3 DNA sequence: TGTGCCAGCAGTGAGAACCCCTCTGGGGCCAACGTCCTGACTTTC. It is translated as CASSENPSGANVLTF.